The 14 T cell receptor beta chains below come from one sample, sequenced in a study of blood T cell repertoires in COVID-19. TCRdb's table, derived via immunoSEQ multiplex PCR, lists solely in-frame clones and lacks some. The repertoire holds fewer than 85,000 clones, around 80% seen once, with about 4.8% in the top ten. The source material was peripheral blood. The source of these receptors is a woman of 80 years or more with active or convalescent COVID-19.

This clone appeared once. The chain employs TRBV28 and TRBJ2-5, with 7 bases lining up with TRBD1. This CDR3 has 13 residues. CDR1 is MDHEN and CDR2 is SYDVKM in the germline V gene. The V gene end was trimmed by 4 bases and the J gene end by 2 bases; junction bases not matched to a gene: 1. The CDR3 region is CASSYRGQETQYF. CDR3 in DNA: TGTGCCAGCAGTTACAGGGGACAAGAGACCCAGTACTTC. The whole variable domain, remainder taken from reference TRBV28 and TRBJ2-5, is DVKVTQSSRYLVKRTGEKVFLECVQDMDHENMFWYRQDPGLGLRLIYFSYDVKMKEKGDIPEGYSVSREKKERFSLILESASTNQTSMYLCASSYRGQETQYFGPGTRLLVL.

This sequence joins TRBV24-1 and TRBJ1-4; possible D gene TRBD1, 6 bases. This CDR3 comprises 14 residues. Trimming cost V 4 bases and J 5 bases, with 10 bases left between them. Germline assignment: CDR1 KGHDR and CDR2 SFDVKD. DNA of the CDR3: TGTGCCACCAGTGAACAGGGTGGGAATGAAAAACTGTTTTTT. Translation: CATSEQGGNEKLFF.

CDR3 nucleotide sequence: TGTGCCAGCAGTTACTCAACAGGGCCCTACGAGCAGTACTTC. The encoded protein is CASSYSTGPYEQYF. V and J are TRBV6-6 and TRBJ2-7, with D perhaps matching TRBD1 (6 bases). CDR1 is MNHNY, CDR2 SVGAGI, per germline (reference sequence). V lost 0 bases, J lost 2 bases, and 8 bases lay in between. The CDR3 sequence is 14 residues long.

This chain connects TRBV5-1 to TRBJ2-2, with TRBD2 identical over 10 bases. This CDR3 contains 15 residues. V lost 4 bases and J lost 2; bases outside the gene matches: 2. Germline V gene lookup returns CDR1 SGHRS and CDR2 YFSETQ. The DNA for the CDR3 is TGCGCCAGCAGCGGACTAGCGGTTAACACCGGGGAGCTGTTTTTT. Amino acids: CASSGLAVNTGELFF.

The rearrangement joins TRBV3-1 (or the pseudogene TRBV3-2) to TRBJ2-1; 10 bases map to TRBD2. V was pared by 6 bases and J by 7 bases, with 9 bases of the junction left unmatched. The CDR3 length is 15 residues. The germline V gene has CDR1 LGHDT and CDR2 YNNKEL (reference sequence). The CDR3 protein is CASRTLAGAKNEQFF. The CDR3 DNA follows: TGTGCCAGCAGAACCCTAGCGGGAGCAAAAAATGAGCAGTTCTTC.

The gene calls are TRBV7-3 and TRBJ2-3; 7 bases align to TRBD1. Trimming took 5 bases from V and 2 from J; bases not matched to a gene: 7. The CDR3 loop spans 15 amino acids. Germline V gives CDR1 SGHTA, CDR2 FQGTGA. CDR3 bases: TGTGCCAGCAGCCTACAGGGGACCTTCACAGATACGCAGTATTTT. Translated: CASSLQGTFTDTQYF.

The chain recombines TRBV5-4 with TRBJ1-6, with 10 bases that match TRBD1. The length of the CDR3 is 15 residues. Germline lookup yields CDR1 SGHNT and CDR2 YYREEE (reference sequence). The V and J ends lost 7 bases and 9 bases, in that order; junction bases with no gene match: 10. The CDR3 reads CASHDRGQRISPLHF. The CDR3, as DNA: TGTGCCAGCCATGACAGGGGGCAAAGGATTTCACCCCTCCACTTT.

V and J are TRBV18 and TRBJ1-1, with D perhaps TRBD1 (6 bases). The CDR3 loop spans 14 amino acids. V was pared by 3 bases and J by 1 base, with 9 bases between. Looked up from germline, CDR1 is KGHSH and CDR2 is LQKENI. The CDR3, as DNA: TGTGCCAGCTCACCTGGACAGTCGAACACTGAAGCTTTCTTT. Its translation is CASSPGQSNTEAFF.

This clone is a singleton in its sample. The rearrangement links TRBV2 to TRBJ2-3, with 10 bases matching TRBD2. The CDR3 has 12 residues. Per the germline V gene, CDR1 is SNHLY and CDR2 is FYNNEI. CDR3 sequence (DNA): TGTGCAACCGGGACTAGCGTGAATACGCAGTATTTT. Protein product: CATGTSVNTQYF.

J is TRBJ2-5 and V is TRBV3-1 (or the pseudogene TRBV3-2); 9 bases fit TRBD1. CDR1 and CDR2 (germline): LGHDT, YNNKEL (reference sequence). The CDR3 totals 16 residues. J was trimmed by 4 bases and V by 0 bases; bases with no gene match: 6. CDR3 nucleotides: TGTGCCAGCAGCCAAGAGAAAACAGGGGGCGGAGAGACCCAGTACTTC. Translating gives CASSQEKTGGGETQYF.

The V call is TRBV11-3, the J call TRBJ2-7; TRBD2 matches at 16 bases. The V gene's germline CDR1 is SGHNT and CDR2 YENEEA. V lost 4 bases to trimming and J lost 4 bases; unmatched junction nucleotides: 4. The CDR3 loop spans 16 amino acids. Here the CDR3 DNA reads TGTGCCAGCAGCTCGGGACTAGCGGGAGGGGTATACGAGCAGTACTTC. This codes for CASSSGLAGGVYEQYF.

The V call is TRBV6-4, the J call TRBJ1-5, with TRBD1 as a possible D gene (5 bases). The CDR3 contains 14 residues. Germline CDR1 and CDR2: MRHNA and SNTAGT. The germline V and J ends were trimmed by 3 bases and 3 bases, with 9 bases remaining between them. The CDR3 DNA reads TGTGCCAGCAGTGAAATGACAGACAATCAGCCCCAGCATTTT. It translates to CASSEMTDNQPQHF.

The chain carries TRBV28 and TRBJ1-2, with 10 bases aligning to TRBD1. CDR3 length: 15 amino acids. V gave up 4 bases and J gave up 7 bases; unmatched junction bases: 9. The germline V gene has CDR1 MDHEN and CDR2 SYDVKM. CDR3 sequence (DNA): TGTGCCAGCAGTTGGGATCGACAGGGGGCTCGTGGCTACACCTTC. Translating gives CASSWDRQGARGYTF.

CDR3 loop: CAWRSWEVAGNTIYF. The CDR3 nucleotides are TGTGCCTGGAGATCGTGGGAGGTCGCTGGAAACACCATATATTTT. The V and J genes are TRBV30 and TRBJ1-3; D unresolved. V was trimmed by 3 bases and J by 2 bases, leaving 14 bases between them. Germline CDR1 reads GTSNPN; CDR2 reads SVGIG (reference sequence). The CDR3 has 15 residues.